This T cell receptor beta chain emerged from a study of cytotoxic CD8 clonotypes in ibrutinib-treated CLL. Study information: The cohort had about 10 relapsed/refractory and over 14 treatment-naive patients, 17 IGHV unmutated.

Libraries were prepared by immunoSEQ multiplex PCR; TCRdb keeps only in-frame clonotypes and omits some of them. The sample contains over 120,000 clones, about 78% of which appear only once. The length of the CDR3 is 14 residues. Per germline, CDR1 LNHDA and CDR2 SQIVND (reference sequence). The germline V and J ends were trimmed by 5 bases and 1 base, with 10 bases remaining between them. The specimen comprised PBMCs, sampled after 24 months of ibrutinib treatment. The clonotype was recovered from a human donor with chronic lymphocytic leukemia. The chain carries TRBV19 and TRBJ2-3; the D gene could be TRBD1 or TRBD2 (5 bases each). As DNA, the CDR3 is TGTGCCAGTAGTGGGGGAGTCGGCACAGATACGCAGTATTTT. Amino acids: CASSGGVGTDTQYF.